This T cell receptor (beta chain) was sequenced in a study of T cells in Graves' hyperthyroidism and ophthalmopathy. Amplified TCR beta CDR3 regions derived from RNA transcripts. The HTBI set primed first-round TCR CDR3 RT-PCR. Using its own MiXCR run on the multiplex PCR reads, TCRdb lists one record per CDR3 protein. The sample has a few hundred thousand distinct CDR3 sequences, 15% seen once. This clonotype was counted ten times or more. Trimming at V came to 0 bases and at J to 1 base, leaving 10 bases not matched to a gene. The CDR3 covers 18 residues. The germline V gene has CDR1 SQVTM and CDR2 ANQGSEA.

The V and J genes are TRBV29-1 and TRBJ2-3, with TRBD2 identical over 10 bases. Sequencing was carried out using blood. The receptor's source is a woman between 25 and 40 years old with Graves' hyperthyroidism. The CDR3 DNA follows: TGCAGCGTTGAAGACCCGCTAGCGGGAGTACTCGGCACAGATACGCAGTATTTT. The encoded protein is CSVEDPLAGVLGTDTQYF.